This entry lists 25 T cell receptor beta chains sequenced from one sample in a study of T cells in localized non-small cell lung cancer. Generated by immunoSEQ multiplex PCR, the TCRdb table keeps only in-frame clones and is missing some. The table has about 4,600 clones, around 28% seen once. Material: lung tumor tissue, obtained before any cancer treatment. The origin of the receptors is a man aged 35 to 69 with stage III squamous cell lung carcinoma.

This clone was seen more than once but under ten times. The chain carries TRBV6-8 and TRBJ2-2, with 9 bases fitting TRBD2. This CDR3 comprises 14 residues. The trim removed 6 bases at V and 3 bases at J, leaving 2 bases unmatched. Germline V lookup: CDR1 MNHGY, CDR2 SAAAGT. In DNA, the CDR3 is TGTGCCAGCAGCCCTAGCGGGGACACCGGGGAGCTGTTTTTT. It specifies CASSPSGDTGELFF.

By its share, this clone is medium-sized. CDR3 protein: CASSLEGRRAMNTEAFF. The CDR3 DNA reads as TGTGCCAGCAGCCTCGAGGGTCGTCGGGCTATGAACACTGAAGCTTTCTTT. The genes are TRBV6-8 and TRBJ1-1; D remains unclear. Germline V gives CDR1 MNHGY, CDR2 SAAAGT. The CDR3 contains 17 residues. V shed 6 bases and J shed 0 bases, with 20 bases lying between them.

V gene TRBV18 combines with J gene TRBJ2-7; TRBD2 aligns across 12 bases. The trim removed 4 bases at V and 0 bases at J, leaving 4 bases unmatched. Germline V gene data show CDR1 as KGHSH and CDR2 as LQKENI. The CDR3 loop spans 16 amino acids. CDR3 protein: CASSRSSGGASYEQYF. The CDR3, as DNA: TGTGCCAGCTCACGTTCTAGCGGGGGGGCCTCCTACGAGCAGTACTTC.

The chain carries TRBV10-2 and TRBJ2-7, with 10 bases identical to TRBD1. V lost 0 bases and J lost 6; bases outside the gene matches: 8. The CDR3 has 16 amino acids. CDR1 WSHSY and CDR2 SAAADI come from the germline V gene. The CDR3 here is CASSESFSTGGSEQYF. The CDR3, as DNA: TGCGCCAGCAGTGAGTCGTTTTCGACAGGGGGCAGCGAGCAGTACTTC.

The chain recombines TRBV19 with TRBJ2-6; D is possibly TRBD1 (5 bases). Germline assignment: CDR1 LNHDA and CDR2 SQIVND (reference sequence). The V and J ends lost 2 bases and 12 bases respectively, with 14 bases between them. CDR3 length: 14 amino acids. The CDR3 region has the DNA TGTGCCAGTAGTATACGACAGTCTACCGCCGTCCTGACTTTC. Translation: CASSIRQSTAVLTF.

This clone was observed a few times. The CDR3 protein is CASRHLDRDEQYF. The CDR3 DNA sequence: TGTGCCAGCAGGCACTTAGACAGGGACGAGCAGTACTTC. The chain combines TRBV2 with TRBJ2-7; 7 positions agree with TRBD1. V was pared by 6 bases and J by 5 bases, with 7 bases of the junction left unmatched. There are 13 residues in the CDR3. Germline values: CDR1 SNHLY, CDR2 FYNNEI. The full variable domain, with the rest looked up from reference TRBV2 and TRBJ2-7, is EPEVTQTPSHQVTQMGQEVILRCVPISNHLYFYWYRQILGQKVEFLVSFYNNEISEKSEIFDDQFSVERPDGSNFTLKIRSTKLEDSAMYFCASRHLDRDEQYFGPGTRLTVT.

The chain is built from TRBV12-1 and TRBJ1-1. TRBV12-1 counts as a pseudogene. The CDR3 spans 17 residues. DNA for the CDR3: TGTGCCAGCAGCTTGATGTCGGGTTTAGGCGTGAACACTGAAGCTTTCTTT. This gives the protein CASSLMSGLGVNTEAFF.

This clone has more than one count but fewer than ten. The chain couples TRBV15 to TRBJ2-7, with D tentatively TRBD1 (6 bases). Germline CDR1 and CDR2: LNHNV and YYDKDF (reference sequence). The length of the CDR3 is 14 residues. V lost 3 bases and J lost 4, with 13 bases in between. In DNA form, the CDR3 reads TGTGCCACCAGCAGGCAAACCCAGGGGTACGAGCAGTACTTC. Protein product: CATSRQTQGYEQYF.

This clone showed up many times. The rearrangement joins TRBV11-3 to TRBJ1-1; D perhaps matches TRBD1 (5 bases). Trimming cost V 6 bases and J 0 bases, with 20 bases left between them. The CDR3 runs to 17 residues. Looked up from germline, CDR1 is SGHNT and CDR2 is YENEEA. The DNA of the CDR3 is TGTGCCAGCAGGCACAGGATTCCTGACGAGTTGAACACTGAAGCTTTCTTT. It is translated as CASRHRIPDELNTEAFF.

The chain is built from TRBV6-8 and TRBJ2-1; D is undetermined. The CDR3 has 16 residues. Germline CDR1 reads MNHGY; CDR2 reads SAAAGT. The ends were cut back, 2 bases at V and 5 bases at J, with 16 bases in the middle. CDR3 nucleotide sequence: TGTGCCAGCAGTTACGTACTACCCCAAACCAACAATGAGCAGTTCTTC. Translating gives CASSYVLPQTNNEQFF.

The CDR3 bases are TGTGCCATCAGCCCGCAGGGGGCCAATCAGCCCCAGCATTTT. It translates to CAISPQGANQPQHF. The gene calls are TRBV6-8 and TRBJ1-5, with TRBD1 matching over 8 bases. This CDR3 comprises 14 residues. The J segment lost 3 bases and the V segment lost 10 bases, leaving 8 bases of the junction unmatched. Germline assignment: CDR1 MNHGY and CDR2 SAAAGT.

V gene TRBV10-1 combines with J gene TRBJ2-7; D uncertain. The V gene's germline CDR1 is WNHNN and CDR2 SYGVQD (reference sequence). V dropped 4 bases and J dropped 3 bases, with 4 bases sitting between them. CDR3 size: 11 residues. The CDR3 loop reads CASSAGYEQYF. The DNA for the CDR3 is TGCGCCAGCAGTGCGGGCTACGAGCAGTACTTC.

V is TRBV19 and J is TRBJ2-4; D unclear. Trimming pared 4 bases from V and 3 bases from J, leaving 16 bases between. The CDR3 extends over 16 amino acids. Germline V CDR1 and CDR2: LNHDA, SQIVND (reference sequence). In DNA form, the CDR3 reads TGTGCCAGTAGTACCCTATACTCTAGTTACAAAAACATTCAGTACTTC. Its translation: CASSTLYSSYKNIQYF.

This clone counts as medium-sized. This chain connects TRBV11-3 to TRBJ2-5; D might be TRBD2 (6 bases). CDR1 SGHNT and CDR2 YENEEA come from the germline V gene. This CDR3 is built from 14 residues. Trimming left V 5 bases short and J 1 base short, with 11 bases between. CDR3 amino acids: CASSRRDFQETQYF. CDR3 bases: TGTGCCAGCAGCCGCCGGGACTTCCAAGAGACCCAGTACTTC.

By share, this clone ranks as medium-sized (0.01 to 0.1%). V is TRBV4-1 and J is TRBJ1-2; D unclear. This CDR3 contains 15 residues. V was cut by 0 bases and J by 3 bases, with 11 bases left in between. Per germline, CDR1 MGHRA and CDR2 YSYEKL. CDR3 in DNA: TGCGCCAGCAGCCAAGATATAAGCTCCTACTATGGCTACACCTTC. Its translation: CASSQDISSYYGYTF.

This rearrangement joins TRBV9 to TRBJ1-5; D perhaps matches TRBD1 (6 bases). V was cut by 6 bases and J by 4 bases, with 11 bases left in between. There are 13 residues in the CDR3. Germline CDR1 reads SGDLS; CDR2 reads YYNGEE. CDR3 DNA sequence: TGTGCCAGCAAACTACAGGGAAATCAGCCCCAGCATTTT. Translating gives CASKLQGNQPQHF.

The table lists this clone with a few counts. The V gene is TRBV11-3, the J gene TRBJ1-6, with D perhaps matching TRBD1 (5 bases). The CDR3 consists of 16 residues. V gave up 5 bases and J gave up 7 bases, with 18 bases separating them. Looked up from germline, CDR1 is SGHNT and CDR2 is YENEEA. CDR3 sequence (DNA): TGTGCCAGCAGCGCATATCGCGGGGGAGGGAATTCACCCCTCCACTTT. This sequence encodes CASSAYRGGGNSPLHF.

The V gene is TRBV15, the J gene TRBJ1-1, with 7 bases aligning to TRBD1. CDR3 length equals 15 residues. Germline V gene data show CDR1 as LNHNV and CDR2 as YYDKDF (reference sequence). The ends lost 2 bases at V and 1 base at J; junction bases unmatched: 4. In nucleotides, the CDR3 is TGTGCCACCAGCAGATCCGACAGGGAGAACACTGAAGCTTTCTTT. This gives the protein CATSRSDRENTEAFF.

Written as DNA, the CDR3 is TGTGCCAGCACCCTCTCCCCGAGGGATACGCAGTATTTT. It specifies CASTLSPRDTQYF. The V and J genes are TRBV12-5 and TRBJ2-3, with D unresolved. The CDR3 is 13 residues long. Germline CDR1 reads LGHNT; CDR2 reads FRNRAP.

This clone was observed a handful of times. In DNA, the CDR3 is TGTGCCAGCAGTTACGGGACAGGGTCAACCTTTAACTATGGCTACACCTTC. This translates into CASSYGTGSTFNYGYTF. V gene TRBV6-8 combines with J gene TRBJ1-2; 9 bases line up with TRBD1. This CDR3 has 17 residues. Trimming cost V 2 bases and J 1 base; bases outside gene matches: 8. Per germline, CDR1 MNHGY and CDR2 SAAAGT.

In DNA, the CDR3 is TGTGCCAGCAGTACTAGCGGGGCTGATACGCAGTATTTT. Protein: CASSTSGADTQYF. The chain combines TRBV9 with TRBJ2-3; 10 bases agree with TRBD2. This CDR3 is built from 13 residues. With 5 bases clipped from V and 6 bases from J, the junction kept 3 bases outside the gene matches. CDR1 and CDR2 (germline): SGDLS, YYNGEE.

This clone came up a few times. V usage is TRBV7-6 and J usage is TRBJ1-2; the D gene is possibly TRBD1 (5 bases). CDR1 SGHVS and CDR2 FNYEAQ come from the germline V gene. The CDR3 sequence is 15 residues long. Between the trimmed V and J ends, which lost 5 bases and 8 bases, there was a span of 21 bases. Here the CDR3 DNA reads TGTGCCAGCAGCCGCGCGGTCCGTGGGGCTGAGGGCTACACCTTC. Its translation: CASSRAVRGAEGYTF.

The chain links TRBV9 to TRBJ2-3, with 10 bases that match TRBD2. CDR1 is SGDLS, CDR2 YYNGEE, per germline. This CDR3 is 16 amino acids long. Trimming removed 1 base from V and 2 bases from J; junction bases left unmatched: 4. CDR3 amino acids: CASSVLLAGITDTQYF. The CDR3 DNA reads as TGTGCCAGCAGCGTACTACTAGCGGGGATCACAGATACGCAGTATTTT.

A few counts support this clone. V gene TRBV6-8 combines with J gene TRBJ1-1; D possibly corresponds to TRBD1 (5 bases). The CDR3 is 14 amino acids. The V gene lost 6 bases and the J gene lost 9 bases, with 20 bases spanning the gap. Germline CDR1 reads MNHGY; CDR2 reads SAAAGT. CDR3 region: CASRTTGTHVKAFF. The CDR3 region has the DNA TGTGCCAGCAGGACCACCGGGACCCACGTTAAAGCTTTCTTT.

By share, this clone ranks as large. The CDR3 reads CASMGQGYNEQFF. CDR3 coding DNA: TGCGCCAGCATGGGACAGGGATACAATGAGCAGTTCTTC. This rearrangement joins TRBV23-1 to TRBJ2-1, with 9 bases that match TRBD1. TRBV23-1 is assigned to the ORF class and has an uncertain function. The CDR3 has 13 residues. The V segment lost 7 bases and the J segment 4 bases; nucleotides outside the gene matches: 2.